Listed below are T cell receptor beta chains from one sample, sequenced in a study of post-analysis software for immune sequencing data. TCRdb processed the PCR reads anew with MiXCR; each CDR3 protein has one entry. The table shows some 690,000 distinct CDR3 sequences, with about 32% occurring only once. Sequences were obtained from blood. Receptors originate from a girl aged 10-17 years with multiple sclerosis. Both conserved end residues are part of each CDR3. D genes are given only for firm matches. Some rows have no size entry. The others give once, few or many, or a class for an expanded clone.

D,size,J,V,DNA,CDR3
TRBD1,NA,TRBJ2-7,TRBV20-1,TGCAGTGCCAGAGACCCCACCGGGACAGGTGCCTACGAGCAGTACTTC,CSARDPTGTGAYEQYF
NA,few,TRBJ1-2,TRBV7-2,TGTGCCAGCAAGGGAGTCTATGGCTACACCTTC,CASKGVYGYTF
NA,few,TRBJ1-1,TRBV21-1,TGTGCCAGCAGCAAAGGTCCCTACGCGAACACTGAAGCTTTCTTT,CASSKGPYANTEAFF
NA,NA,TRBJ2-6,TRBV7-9,TGTGGAACGCTCCTTAACTCTGGGGCCAACGTCCTGACTTTC,CGTLLNSGANVLTF
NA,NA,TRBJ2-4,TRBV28,TGTGCCAGCAGTCCCTGGGACAATGAGCAGTACTTC,CASSPWDNEQYF
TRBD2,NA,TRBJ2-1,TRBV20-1,TGCAGTGCTCGAACTAGCGTTTCCTACAATGAGCAGTTCTTC,CSARTSVSYNEQFF
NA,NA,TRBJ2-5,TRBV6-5,TGTGCCAGCAGTTACGCACTGCCGGGACACCGTGAGCAGTACTTC,CASSYALPGHREQYF
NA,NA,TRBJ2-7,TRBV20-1,TGCAGTGCTAGAGGGCCCAGGGGCGTTATCGACGAGCAGTACTTC,CSARGPRGVIDEQYF
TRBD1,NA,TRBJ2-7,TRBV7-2,TGTGCCAGCAGCTTAGTGGCCGGGACAGGGACCTACGAGCAGTACTTC,CASSLVAGTGTYEQYF
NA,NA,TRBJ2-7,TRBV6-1,TGTGCCAGCAGTGAAGGAGCCATCTACGAGCAGTACTTC,CASSEGAIYEQYF
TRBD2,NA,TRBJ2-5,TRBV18,TGTGCCAGCTCACCAGGGACTATCGAGACCCAGTACTTC,CASSPGTIETQYF
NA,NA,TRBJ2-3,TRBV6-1,TGTGCCAGCAGTGAAGTTACTCTCACAGATACGCAGTATTTT,CASSEVTLTDTQYF
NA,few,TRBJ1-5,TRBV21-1,TGTGCCAGCAGCAAAGCAGGACAGGGCCCATGCAGCAATCAGCCCCAGCATTTT,CASSKAGQGPCSNQPQHF
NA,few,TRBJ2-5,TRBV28,TGTGCCAGCAGTTCGGACAGGCCGGAGGGGGAGCAGTACTTC,CASSSDRPEGEQYF
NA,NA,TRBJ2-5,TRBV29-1,TGCAGCCAAGGGGGTCCGACAGGAGAGACCCAGTACTTC,CSQGGPTGETQYF
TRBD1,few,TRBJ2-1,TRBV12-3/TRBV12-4,TGTGCCAGCAGGTTTGGGACAGGGACCAATGAGCAGTTCTTC,CASRFGTGTNEQFF
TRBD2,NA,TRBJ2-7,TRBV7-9,TGTGCCAGCAGCTTAGGTTCTAGCGGCTACGAGCAGTACTTC,CASSLGSSGYEQYF
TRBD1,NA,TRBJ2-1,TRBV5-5,TGTGCCAGCAGCTTGGCCGGGACAGGGGGCCTTTACAATGAGCAGTTCTTC,CASSLAGTGGLYNEQFF
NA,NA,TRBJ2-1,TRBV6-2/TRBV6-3,TGTGCCAGCAGTTTCCAGGGGCCGACGCAGTTCTTC,CASSFQGPTQFF